The rows below give T cell receptor beta chains drawn from one sample of a study of control samples from healthy donors and cancer patients. TCRdb keeps only in-frame clones here, not all; method: immunoSEQ multiplex PCR. Found here are about 110,000 clones, about nine tenths of them singletons; the top ten hold about 7.2%. The specimen sequenced was blood. The receptors originated from a woman aged 18-29 years in good health. CDR3s include the opening cysteine and the closing phenylalanine or tryptophan. Each record gives: J gene, D gene, clone size, V gene, CDR3 DNA, CDR3 protein. A D gene is named only where the DNA matches it firmly. Part of the rows lack a size; the others show once, few, many or a class for expanded clones.

TRBJ1-5	NA	few	TRBV6-2/TRBV6-3	TGTGCCAGCAGTTACTCGGGCGGGGGCAATCAGCCCCAGCATTTT	CASSYSGGGNQPQHF
TRBJ1-2	NA	NA	TRBV27	TGTGCCAGCAGTCTAAAAGACAGTCCTAACTATGGCTACACCTTC	CASSLKDSPNYGYTF
TRBJ1-3	TRBD1	NA	TRBV7-3	TGTGCCAGCAGCTTAACGCATCGACAGGGGGCTGCTGGAAACACCATATATTTT	CASSLTHRQGAAGNTIYF
TRBJ2-5	TRBD2	NA	TRBV10-2	TGCGCCAGCAGTGATTATCCGGGACTAGCGGGAGCAGGAGAGACCCAGTACTTC	CASSDYPGLAGAGETQYF
TRBJ1-3	NA	NA	TRBV10-3	TGTGCCATCAAGGACTCCCTGGGAAACACCATATATTTT	CAIKDSLGNTIYF
TRBJ2-3	TRBD1	NA	TRBV19	TGTGCCAGCCGGACAGGGGGCGCCGATACGCAGTATTTT	CASRTGGADTQYF
TRBJ1-5	TRBD1	NA	TRBV10-1	TGCGCCAGCAGACCACAGGGGGGCACGCACAATCAGCCCCAGCATTTT	CASRPQGGTHNQPQHF
TRBJ2-5	NA	once	TRBV30	TGTGCCTGGAAGACAGAAGTTGGCTGGGAGACCCAGTACTTC	CAWKTEVGWETQYF
TRBJ1-2	NA	NA	TRBV5-4	TGTGCCAGCAGTGGATTCTATGGCTACACCTTC	CASSGFYGYTF
TRBJ1-1	NA	NA	TRBV28	TGTGCCAGCAGTTCCCGGACAGACATGAACACTGAAGCTTTCTTT	CASSSRTDMNTEAFF
TRBJ2-3	TRBD2	NA	TRBV20-1	TGCAGTGCTAGTCTCCGCGGGAGTGTTGCAGATACGCAGTATTTT	CSASLRGSVADTQYF
TRBJ2-5	TRBD1	NA	TRBV6-2/TRBV6-3	TGTGCCAGCAGTTTCGGGACAGGGGGCGTCCAAGAGACCCAGTACTTC	CASSFGTGGVQETQYF
TRBJ2-3	NA	NA	TRBV28	TGTGCCAGCAGTTTGGGCAGGGTTAGCACAGATACGCAGTATTTT	CASSLGRVSTDTQYF
TRBJ2-1	NA	NA	TRBV6-2/TRBV6-3	TGTGCCAGCAGTTCCCCCTGGACTTGGAACTCCTACAATGAGCAGTTCTTC	CASSSPWTWNSYNEQFF
TRBJ1-1	TRBD1	NA	TRBV29-1	TGCAGCGGCCGACAGGGATTGAACACTGAAGCTTTCTTT	CSGRQGLNTEAFF
TRBJ2-1	NA	NA	TRBV19	TGTGCCAGTAGCCCAGACAGGAGCTCCTACAATGAGCAGTTCTTC	CASSPDRSSYNEQFF
TRBJ1-2	TRBD1	NA	TRBV30	TGTGCCTGGAGTGCGTCGACAGGGGAAAACTATGGCTACACCTTC	CAWSASTGENYGYTF
TRBJ1-2	NA	NA	TRBV28	TGTGCCAGCAGCACCCACCATCAGGGACGGTATGGCTACACCTTC	CASSTHHQGRYGYTF
TRBJ2-7	TRBD1	NA	TRBV18	TGTGCCAGCTCACTCGGGACAGGGGGCTACGAGCAGTACTTC	CASSLGTGGYEQYF
TRBJ2-1	NA	NA	TRBV7-9	TGTGCCAGCACCCCTAGGGGGGGCGGAATAGCCCCCTACAATGAGCAGTTCTTC	CASTPRGGGIAPYNEQFF
TRBJ2-2	NA	once	TRBV18	TGTGCCAGCTCCCAAGGGGTGAACACCGGGGAGCTGTTTTTT	CASSQGVNTGELFF
TRBJ1-3	NA	NA	TRBV21-1	TGTTCACTAGGGGGGGACAACCCTGGAAACACCATATATTTT	CSLGGDNPGNTIYF
TRBJ1-6	NA	once	TRBV30	TGTGCCTGGAGTCCCCTTTTGGACTCACCGTCGGAGAATTCACCCCTCCACTTT	CAWSPLLDSPSENSPLHF
TRBJ2-1	NA	NA	TRBV5-1	TGCGCCAGCAGCACCTCTACAGGACTGGAGCAGTTCTTC	CASSTSTGLEQFF
TRBJ1-3	NA	NA	TRBV6-6	TGTGCCAGCAGTATGACAGGTGGTATTGGAAACACCATATATTTT	CASSMTGGIGNTIYF
TRBJ2-4	NA	once	TRBV29-1	TGCAGCGTCGCCCCCGGACAGGACTATGCCAAAAACATTCAGTACTTC	CSVAPGQDYAKNIQYF
TRBJ2-3	NA	NA	TRBV20-1	TGCAGTGCTAGTTCTCTCAGGAAGGGGACAGATACGCAGTATTTT	CSASSLRKGTDTQYF
TRBJ1-1	TRBD1	NA	TRBV12-3/TRBV12-4	TGTGCCAGCAGCCGACAGGGAGAAGCTTTCTTT	CASSRQGEAFF
TRBJ1-1	TRBD1	NA	TRBV23-1	TGCGCCAGCAGTCACTCGTTCCCGACAGGGCACACTGAAGCTTTCTTT	CASSHSFPTGHTEAFF
TRBJ1-5	NA	NA	TRBV5-8	TGTGCCAGCAGCTCGAACCTACTCAATAGCAATCAGCCCCAGCATTTT	CASSSNLLNSNQPQHF
TRBJ2-3	NA	NA	TRBV3-1/TRBV3-2	TGTGCCAGCAGCCAAGATCTAAGCGGGTCTCGCACAGATACGCAGTATTTT	CASSQDLSGSRTDTQYF
TRBJ1-5	NA	few	TRBV28	TGTGCCAGCATCAAAGGGACACGAAATCAGCCCCAGCATTTT	CASIKGTRNQPQHF
TRBJ2-1	TRBD1	NA	TRBV18	TGTGCCAGCTCACCCTTCGACAGGGGAAAATACAATGAGCAGTTCTTC	CASSPFDRGKYNEQFF
TRBJ2-2	NA	NA	TRBV11-1	TGTGCCAGCAGCCCCCGGGGGCTAGCCGGCACCGGGGAGCTGTTTTTT	CASSPRGLAGTGELFF
TRBJ1-6	NA	NA	TRBV5-8	TGTGCCAGCAGCTTGGACAGGGTATCACCCCTCCACTTT	CASSLDRVSPLHF
TRBJ2-3	NA	few	TRBV5-4	TGTGCCAGCAGCACACCCTCTAAGGGGCGTTCGACAGATACGCAGTATTTT	CASSTPSKGRSTDTQYF
TRBJ2-2	NA	NA	TRBV5-6	TGTGCCAGCAGCCCGGTCGGGGGGCCAGACACCGGGGAGCTGTTTTTT	CASSPVGGPDTGELFF
TRBJ2-2	NA	NA	TRBV7-6	TGTGCCAGCAGCCAACTAGGAATATTGACAGAGAACACCGGGGAGCTGTTTTTT	CASSQLGILTENTGELFF
TRBJ2-7	NA	NA	TRBV2	TGTGCCAGCAGCAGAAGTACGGCCGAGCAGTACTTC	CASSRSTAEQYF
TRBJ2-7	TRBD2	NA	TRBV7-2	TGTGCCAGCAGCTTAGATGCAGCGGGACCCCTCGGGCAGTACTTC	CASSLDAAGPLGQYF
TRBJ1-2	NA	NA	TRBV4-3	TGCGCCAGCAAGTTAAATGGTAGGGGGTCATATGGCTACACCTTC	CASKLNGRGSYGYTF
TRBJ2-1	TRBD2	NA	TRBV9	TGTGCCAGCAGCGAGAGCGGGGGTGGTTACGATGAGCAGTTCTTC	CASSESGGGYDEQFF